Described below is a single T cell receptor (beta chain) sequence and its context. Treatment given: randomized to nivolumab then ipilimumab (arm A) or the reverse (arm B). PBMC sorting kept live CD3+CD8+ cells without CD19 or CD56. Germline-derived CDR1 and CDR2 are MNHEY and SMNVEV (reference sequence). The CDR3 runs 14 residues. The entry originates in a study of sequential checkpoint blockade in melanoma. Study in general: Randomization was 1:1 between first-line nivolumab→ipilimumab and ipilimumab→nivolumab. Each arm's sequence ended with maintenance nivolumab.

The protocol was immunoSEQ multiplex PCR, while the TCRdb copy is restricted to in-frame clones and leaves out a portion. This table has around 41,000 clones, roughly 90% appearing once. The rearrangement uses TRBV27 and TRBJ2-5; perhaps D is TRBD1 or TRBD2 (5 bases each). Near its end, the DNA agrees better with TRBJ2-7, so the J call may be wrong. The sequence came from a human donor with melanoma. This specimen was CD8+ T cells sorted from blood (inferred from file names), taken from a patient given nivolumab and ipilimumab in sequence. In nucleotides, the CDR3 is TGTGCCAGCAGTTTATCTCTGGGGGCCTACGAGCAGTACTTC. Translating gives CASSLSLGAYEQYF.